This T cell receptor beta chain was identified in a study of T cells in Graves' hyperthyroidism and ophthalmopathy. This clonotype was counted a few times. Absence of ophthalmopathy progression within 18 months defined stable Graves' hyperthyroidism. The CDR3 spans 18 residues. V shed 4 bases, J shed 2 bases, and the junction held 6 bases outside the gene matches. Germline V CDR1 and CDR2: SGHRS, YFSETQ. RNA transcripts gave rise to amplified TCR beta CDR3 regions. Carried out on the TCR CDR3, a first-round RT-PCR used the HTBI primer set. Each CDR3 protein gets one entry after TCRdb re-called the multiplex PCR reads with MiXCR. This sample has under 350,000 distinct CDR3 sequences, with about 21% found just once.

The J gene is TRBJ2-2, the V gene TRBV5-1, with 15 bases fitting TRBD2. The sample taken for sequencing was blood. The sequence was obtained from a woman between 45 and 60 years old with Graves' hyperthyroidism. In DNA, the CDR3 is TGCGCCAGCAGCAACGGACTAGCGGGGGGGATTAACACCGGGGAGCTGTTTTTT. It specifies CASSNGLAGGINTGELFF.